A single sample gave rise to the 22 T cell receptor beta chains below, sequenced in a study of cytomegalovirus exposure and HLA in healthy donors. With 60 Vbeta and 13 Jbeta primers, the PCR was carried out. Clones were sequenced by immunoSEQ multiplex PCR, and TCRdb holds only the in-frame ones, with some missing. The listing records tens of thousands of clones. What was sequenced was PBMCs. The receptors come from a female donor in good health and CMV-seropositive.

The chain links TRBV5-1 to TRBJ2-7; 7 positions agree with TRBD2. With 3 bases clipped from V and 6 bases from J, the junction kept 9 bases outside the gene matches. The CDR3 consists of 14 residues. The germline gives CDR1 SGHRS, CDR2 YFSETQ. The CDR3 loop is CASSSLRGNFEQYF. In DNA form, the CDR3 reads TGCGCCAGCAGCTCCCTGCGGGGGAATTTCGAGCAGTACTTC.

This sequence joins TRBV30 and TRBJ2-3, with 11 positions matching TRBD2. Germline CDR1 reads GTSNPN; CDR2 reads SVGIG (reference sequence). The CDR3 covers 16 residues. Losses at the gene ends were 5 bases for V and 1 base for J; bases not matched to a gene: 8. This CDR3 reads CAWPIGTSGRTDTQYF. DNA of the CDR3: TGTGCCTGGCCGATCGGGACTAGCGGACGCACAGATACGCAGTATTTT.

The CDR3 sequence is CASRILGLAGDYEQYF. CDR3 DNA sequence: TGCGCCAGCAGGATCCTCGGACTAGCGGGAGACTACGAGCAGTACTTC. The V call is TRBV10-1, the J call TRBJ2-7; 13 bases are shared with TRBD2. Germline CDR1 and CDR2: WNHNN and SYGVQD (reference sequence). Trimming at V came to 6 bases and at J to 3 bases, leaving 8 bases not matched to a gene. This CDR3 contains 16 residues.

In regard to this clone: The junction departs from the called germline gene at one end, perhaps through a read error. The chain uses TRBV7-7 and TRBJ2-5; D might be TRBD1 (6 bases). Germline V gives CDR1 SSHAT, CDR2 FNYEAQ (reference sequence). The CDR3 runs to 15 residues. CDR3 coding DNA: TGTGCTAGCAGCCCCCCCACAGGGTTCCAAGAGACCCAGTACTTC. Translation: CASSPPTGFQETQYF.

CDR3 loop: CASSPRDRDKDTQYF. The CDR3 region has the DNA TGTGCCAGCAGCCCCCGGGACAGGGATAAAGATACGCAGTATTTT. V and J are TRBV13 and TRBJ2-3, with TRBD1 identical over 9 bases. The CDR3 has 15 residues. V shed 5 bases and J 5 bases; nucleotides not matched to a gene: 8. The V gene's germline CDR1 is PRHDT and CDR2 FYEKMQ (reference sequence).

This chain uses TRBV5-1 with TRBJ2-2; D might be TRBD2 (6 bases). The V end was cut by 6 bases, the J end by 5 bases, with 14 bases between. The CDR3 extends over 14 amino acids. Germline V gene lookup returns CDR1 SGHRS and CDR2 YFSETQ. The CDR3 protein is CASMTRGRTGELFF. CDR3 coding DNA: TGCGCCAGCATGACTAGAGGGAGGACCGGGGAGCTGTTTTTT.

V gene TRBV29-1 combines with J gene TRBJ1-1, with D tentatively TRBD1 (5 bases). V lost 6 bases and J lost 6, with 11 bases in between. This CDR3 is 11 amino acids long. Germline V gene data show CDR1 as SQVTM and CDR2 as ANQGSEA. The CDR3 protein is CSVERGSEAFF. CDR3 coding DNA: TGCAGCGTGGAAAGGGGATCTGAAGCTTTCTTT.

This rearrangement joins TRBV4-2 to TRBJ2-3; tentatively, D is TRBD2 (5 bases). CDR3 size: 14 residues. CDR1 is LGHNA and CDR2 is YNFKEQ in the germline V gene. V lost 2 bases and J 3 bases, leaving 9 bases between the germline ends. As DNA, the CDR3 is TGTGCCAGCAGCCAAACTAGGGATACAGATACGCAGTATTTT. It translates to CASSQTRDTDTQYF.

This chain connects TRBV28 to TRBJ2-3; 10 positions match TRBD2. Trimming removed 7 bases from V and 6 bases from J; junction bases left unmatched: 7. The CDR3 contains 14 residues. Germline assignment: CDR1 MDHEN and CDR2 SYDVKM. CDR3 nucleotides: TGTGCCAGCACCAAGCGGGAGGGCCTTGATACGCAGTATTTT. Its protein is CASTKREGLDTQYF.

The CDR3 sequence: CASSKGQVSNQPQHF. DNA for the CDR3: TGTGCCAGCAGTAAAGGACAGGTTAGCAATCAGCCCCAGCATTTT. The chain couples TRBV6-1 to TRBJ1-5; 7 nucleotides line up with TRBD1. V dropped 5 bases and J dropped 0; count of bases not matched to a gene: 4. Germline V gene sequence: CDR1 MNHNS, CDR2 SASEGT. The CDR3 has 15 residues.

V and J are TRBV5-1 and TRBJ1-1; 12 nucleotides agree with TRBD1. Germline-derived CDR1 and CDR2 are SGHRS and YFSETQ. The CDR3 length is 18 residues. The V gene end was trimmed by 4 bases and the J gene end by 6 bases; junction bases not matched to a gene: 16. The CDR3 nucleotides read TGCGCCAGCAGCCCGCCCAGGGACAGGGGGCTACCGAAGGCTGAAGCTTTCTTT. Translation gives CASSPPRDRGLPKAEAFF. Variable domain in full (rest from reference TRBV5-1 and TRBJ1-1): KAGVTQTPRYLIKTRGQQVTLSCSPISGHRSVSWYQQTPGQGLQFLFEYFSETQRNKGNFPGRFSGRQFSNSRSEMNVSTLELGDSALYLCASSPPRDRGLPKAEAFFGQGTRLTVV.

The genes are TRBV15 and TRBJ1-5, with TRBD1 identical over 9 bases. Per germline, CDR1 LNHNV and CDR2 YYDKDF (reference sequence). The CDR3 totals 18 residues. V shed 4 bases, J shed 3 bases, and the junction held 13 bases outside the gene matches. For the CDR3, the DNA is TGTGCCACCAGCAAGAGCCCAACCGGGACAGGGCTCAATCAGCCCCAGCATTTT. Translating it yields CATSKSPTGTGLNQPQHF. Drawing the rest from reference TRBV15 and TRBJ1-5, the complete variable domain is DAMVIQNPRYQVTQFGKPVTLSCSQTLNHNVMYWYQQKSSQAPKLLFHYYDKDFNNEADTPDNFQSRRPNTSFCFLDIRSPGLGDTAMYLCATSKSPTGTGLNQPQHFGDGTRLSIL.

The chain combines TRBV10-3 with TRBJ1-3, with D perhaps TRBD1 (5 bases). Trimming stripped 10 bases from V and 3 bases from J, with 10 bases between. This CDR3 has 12 amino acids. CDR1 is ENHRY, CDR2 SYGVKD, per germline. The CDR3 here is CATGGGGNTIYF. CDR3 DNA: TGTGCCACCGGCGGGGGTGGAAACACCATATATTTT.

This sequence joins TRBV2 and TRBJ2-1; maybe TRBD2 (5 bases). CDR1 and CDR2 from the germline V gene are SNHLY and FYNNEI. The CDR3 is 15 amino acids. With 4 bases removed from V and 12 bases from J, the gap between germline ends came to 22 bases. CDR3 in amino acids: CASSVRESAYVGQFF. In nucleotides, the CDR3 is TGTGCCAGCAGTGTAAGGGAGTCCGCGTACGTTGGGCAGTTCTTC. Looking up the rest from reference TRBV2 and TRBJ2-1 gives the full variable domain: EPEVTQTPSHQVTQMGQEVILRCVPISNHLYFYWYRQILGQKVEFLVSFYNNEISEKSEIFDDQFSVERPDGSNFTLKIRSTKLEDSAMYFCASSVRESAYVGQFFGPGTRLTVL.

The CDR3, as DNA: TGTGCCAGCAGCTCGACAGGGTCGGTTAGCAATCAGCCCCAGCATTTT. It yields the protein CASSSTGSVSNQPQHF. The V and J genes are TRBV11-2 and TRBJ1-5, with 7 bases that match TRBD1. Germline CDR1 reads SGHAT; CDR2 reads FQNNGV. With V trimmed by 4 bases and J by 0 bases, 6 bases remained unmatched. The CDR3 contains 16 residues.

The gene calls are TRBV11-1 and TRBJ2-7; D is perhaps TRBD2 (6 bases). Trimming shortened V by 1 base and J by 2 bases, and 12 bases separated the two germline ends. Germline CDR1 SGHAT, CDR2 FQDESV (reference sequence). The CDR3 sequence is 15 residues long. In nucleotides, the CDR3 is TGTGCCAGCAGCTTAGGCGGGGCGAGGGCCTACGAGCAGTACTTC. This gives the protein CASSLGGARAYEQYF.

This rearrangement joins TRBV6-5 to TRBJ1-2; TRBD1 might be the D (6 bases). Germline V CDR1 and CDR2: MNHEY, SVGAGI. CDR3 length equals 14 residues. V lost 0 bases and J 5 bases, leaving 10 bases between the germline ends. CDR3 bases: TGTGCCAGCAGTTACTCCTCAGGGGTTTATGGCTACACCTTC. Translation: CASSYSSGVYGYTF.

The chain has TRBV4-1 and TRBJ1-4; D uncertain. The CDR3 is made up of 17 amino acids. Per germline, CDR1 MGHRA and CDR2 YSYEKL. V shed 3 bases and J shed 0 bases, with 14 bases lying between them. CDR3 sequence: CASSQEPSWATNEKLFF. CDR3 DNA: TGCGCCAGCAGCCAGGAGCCCTCTTGGGCAACTAATGAAAAACTGTTTTTT.

The rearrangement joins TRBV5-1 to TRBJ2-7; possibly TRBD1 for D (5 bases). Germline CDR1 and CDR2: SGHRS and YFSETQ. V shed 0 bases and J shed 3 bases, with 13 bases lying between them. The CDR3 extends over 15 amino acids. CDR3 amino acids: CASSLGPDSHYEQYF. CDR3 bases: TGCGCCAGCAGCTTGGGGCCTGACAGTCACTACGAGCAGTACTTC. The full variable domain, in which reference TRBV5-1 and TRBJ2-7 provide the parts outside the CDR3, is KAGVTQTPRYLIKTRGQQVTLSCSPISGHRSVSWYQQTPGQGLQFLFEYFSETQRNKGNFPGRFSGRQFSNSRSEMNVSTLELGDSALYLCASSLGPDSHYEQYFGPGTRLTVT.

The chain joins TRBV28 to TRBJ2-1, with 9 nucleotides matching TRBD1. The length of the CDR3 is 17 residues. Germline CDR1 MDHEN, CDR2 SYDVKM. The V gene end was trimmed by 7 bases and the J gene end by 5 bases; junction bases not matched to a gene: 15. CDR3 amino acids: CASTLASGTGPDNEQFF. CDR3 nucleotide sequence: TGTGCCAGCACTCTGGCTTCCGGGACAGGGCCCGACAATGAGCAGTTCTTC.

The chain links TRBV18 to TRBJ1-2; maybe TRBD1 (6 bases). Germline assignment: CDR1 KGHSH and CDR2 LQKENI. Between the trimmed V and J ends, which lost 2 bases and 4 bases, there was a span of 17 bases. This CDR3 spans 16 amino acids. In DNA form, the CDR3 reads TGTGCCAGCTCACCAGACGCACAGGGAGGGGGCTATGGCTACACCTTC. Its protein is CASSPDAQGGGYGYTF.

The V gene is TRBV27, the J gene TRBJ2-1, with 12 bases aligning to TRBD2. Unmatched junction bases numbered 6, after V lost 1 base and J lost 8 bases. This CDR3 spans 16 amino acids. Germline V CDR1 and CDR2: MNHEY, SMNVEV (reference sequence). The CDR3, as DNA: TGTGCCAGCAGTTTATGGCCTAGCGGGAGGGGGGATGAGCAGTTCTTC. Translated: CASSLWPSGRGDEQFF.